The sequence of this T cell receptor beta chain was determined in a study of metastatic and nonmetastatic thyroid tumors. Study at large: Repertoires from malignant and benign thyroid patients were compared across blood and tumor or nodule tissue. Study-wide points: Reported TCR beta diversity, measured in blood and tumor, was significantly higher for malignant thyroid tumors than for benign nodules.

Trimming pared 0 bases from V and 8 bases from J, leaving 17 bases between. The CDR3 spans 17 residues. CDR1 is MGHRA, CDR2 YSYEKL, per germline. Source study methods: To classify distant metastasis in papillary thyroid cancer, a model was built from CDR3 differences across clinicopathological groups. TCRdb redid the clone calls on the PCR reads using MiXCR. The V and J calls were determined by TCRdb, not by the authors. The data hold around 30,000 clones, with about a quarter observed a single time. This clone was picked up many times. Its antigen remains unknown. Thyroid surgery had not been preceded by any treatment in any patient.

Specimen: blood. The chain has TRBV4-1 and TRBJ1-6, with D unclear. This TCR came from a female donor with papillary thyroid cancer or a benign thyroid nodule (not recorded which). Some clones in this sample may be carry-over from other donors' samples. Written as DNA, the CDR3 is TGCGCCAGCAGCCAAGATCGGCTGGTTCAACCCGATTCACCCCTCCACTTT. Residues: CASSQDRLVQPDSPLHF.